These 2 T cell receptor beta chains were all obtained from the same sample, sequenced in a study of CD8 T cells in Susac syndrome. RNA amounts of about 0.5 to 1 ug underwent reverse transcription with random hexamers. TCRdb recomputed calls from the immunoSEQ multiplex PCR reads with MiXCR, one row per CDR3 protein. The data hold approximately 210,000 distinct CDR3 sequences, with less than 95% observed a single time. The sample consisted of CD4+ T cells from PBMCs. These receptors were obtained from a human donor with Susac syndrome.

This clonotype came up a few times. The junction and the germline gene differ at one end; a read error may be behind it. The chain recombines TRBV11-2 with TRBJ2-6, with 7 bases aligning to TRBD2. The CDR3 extends over 21 amino acids. Germline V gene lookup returns CDR1 SGHAT and CDR2 FQNNGV. The CDR3 protein is CASSFRAPIWGRSAGVNVLTF. The CDR3 coding sequence is TGTGCCAGCAGCTTTAGGGCACCGATATGGGGAAGGAGTGCGGGGGTCAACGTCCTGACTTTC.

The rearrangement links TRBV4-2 to TRBJ2-2, with 10 bases matching TRBD1. V was pared by 3 bases and J by 3 bases, with 13 bases of the junction left unmatched. CDR1 LGHNA and CDR2 YNFKEQ come from the germline V gene. The CDR3 loop spans 19 amino acids. The CDR3 protein is CASSHLPGQGIGDTGELFF. DNA of the CDR3: TGTGCCAGCAGCCACCTACCGGGACAGGGGATAGGAGACACCGGGGAGCTGTTTTTT.